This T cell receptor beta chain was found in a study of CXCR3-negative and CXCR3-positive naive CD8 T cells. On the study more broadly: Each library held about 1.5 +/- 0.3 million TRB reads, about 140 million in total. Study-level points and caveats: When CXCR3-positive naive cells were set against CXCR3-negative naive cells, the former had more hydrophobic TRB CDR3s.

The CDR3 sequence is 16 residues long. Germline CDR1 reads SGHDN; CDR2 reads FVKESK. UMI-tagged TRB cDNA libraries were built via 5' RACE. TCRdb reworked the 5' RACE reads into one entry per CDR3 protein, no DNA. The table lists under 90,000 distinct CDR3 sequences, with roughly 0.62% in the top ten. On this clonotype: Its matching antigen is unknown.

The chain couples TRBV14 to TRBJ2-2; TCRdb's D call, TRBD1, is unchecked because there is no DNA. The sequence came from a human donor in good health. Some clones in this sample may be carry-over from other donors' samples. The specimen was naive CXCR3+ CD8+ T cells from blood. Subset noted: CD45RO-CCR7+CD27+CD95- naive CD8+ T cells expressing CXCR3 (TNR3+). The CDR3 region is CASSQERGAHTGELFF. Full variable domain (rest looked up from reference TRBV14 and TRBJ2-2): EAGVTQFPSHSVIEKGQTVTLRCDPISGHDNLYWYRRVMGKEIKFLLHFVKESKQDESGMPNNRFLAERTGGTYSTLKVQPAELEDSGVYFCASSQERGAHTGELFFGEGSRLTVL.